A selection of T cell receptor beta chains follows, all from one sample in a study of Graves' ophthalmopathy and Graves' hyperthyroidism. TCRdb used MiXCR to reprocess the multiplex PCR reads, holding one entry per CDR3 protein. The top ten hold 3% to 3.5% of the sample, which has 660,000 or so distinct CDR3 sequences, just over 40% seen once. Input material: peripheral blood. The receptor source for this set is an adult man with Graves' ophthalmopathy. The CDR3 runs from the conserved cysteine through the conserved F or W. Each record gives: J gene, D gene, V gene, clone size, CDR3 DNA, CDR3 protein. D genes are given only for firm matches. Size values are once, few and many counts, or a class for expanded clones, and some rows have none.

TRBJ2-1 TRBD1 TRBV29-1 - TGCGGCGTGGACAGGGGATTGAGCGAGCAGTTCTTC CGVDRGLSEQFF
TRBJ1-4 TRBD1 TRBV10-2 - TGTGCCAGCAGTTACTCTGGACAGGGGGCTTCGGGGCCTAATGAAAAACTGTTTTTT CASSYSGQGASGPNEKLFF
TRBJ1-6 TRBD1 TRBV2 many TGTGCCAGCAGTTCGTCCGGGACAGGGAGATTGGATTCACCCCTCCACTTT CASSSSGTGRLDSPLHF
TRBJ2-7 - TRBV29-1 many TGCAGCGTTGAAACGGTAATATTGGGGGCGCGAGAGCAGTACTTC CSVETVILGAREQYF
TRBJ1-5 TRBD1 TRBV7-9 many TGTGCCAGCAGCAGGGGACAGAATAGCAATCAGCCCCAGCATTTT CASSRGQNSNQPQHF
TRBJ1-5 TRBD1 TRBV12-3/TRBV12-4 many TGTGCCAGCAGTTTGTGGGACAGGGTAAGCAATCAGCCCCAGCATTTT CASSLWDRVSNQPQHF
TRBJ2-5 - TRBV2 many TGTGCCAGCAGAGGGCTAAAAGAGACCCAGTACTTC CASRGLKETQYF
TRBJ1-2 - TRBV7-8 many TGTGCCAGCAGCTTGAACACCAACTATGGCTACACCTTC CASSLNTNYGYTF
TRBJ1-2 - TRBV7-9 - TGTGCCAGCAGCTTAGCGGGTAGTGGAAACACCTTC CASSLAGSGNTF
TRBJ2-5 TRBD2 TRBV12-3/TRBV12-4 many TGTGCCAGCAGGACTAGCGGGAGGCAGGAGACCCAGTACTTC CASRTSGRQETQYF
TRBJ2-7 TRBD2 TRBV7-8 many TGTGCCAGCAGCTACCTAGCGGGGGGGCCGCGCGAGCAGTACTTC CASSYLAGGPREQYF
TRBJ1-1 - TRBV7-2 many TGTGCCAGCAGCTTAGCGGGAGCGGAGAACACTGAAGCTTTCTTT CASSLAGAENTEAFF
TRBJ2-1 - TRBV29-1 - TGCAGCGTTGAAGAAGTGGGGGGCGGAAATGAGCAGTTCTTC CSVEEVGGGNEQFF
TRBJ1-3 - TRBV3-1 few TGTGCCAGCAGCCGTCGTGGGGATTCTGGAAACACCATATATTTT CASSRRGDSGNTIYF
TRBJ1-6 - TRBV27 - TGTGCCAGCAGTCCCAACCCAGGGGCTTTAGGGTCACCCCTCCACTTT CASSPNPGALGSPLHF
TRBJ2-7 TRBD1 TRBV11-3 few TGTGCCAGCAGCATGGGGACAGGGAGCTCCTACGAGCAGTACTTC CASSMGTGSSYEQYF
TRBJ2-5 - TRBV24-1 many TGTGCCACCGGGGGGCGGTACCAAGAGACCCAGTACTTC CATGGRYQETQYF
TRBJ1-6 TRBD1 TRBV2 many TGTGCCAGCAGCACGCAAGGACAGGGAGATGGTTCACCCCTCCACTTT CASSTQGQGDGSPLHF
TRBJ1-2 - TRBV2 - TGTGCCAGCAGTGATCTCCAGACAGTCTTCTATGGCTACACCTTC CASSDLQTVFYGYTF
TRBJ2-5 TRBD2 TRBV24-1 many TGTGCCACCAGTGATTTCGAGGGAGGGGCCCAGTACTTC CATSDFEGGAQYF
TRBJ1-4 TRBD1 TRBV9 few TGTGCCAGCAGCGCAGCCGGGACAGGGGATGAAAAACTGTTTTTT CASSAAGTGDEKLFF
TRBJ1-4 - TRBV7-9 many TGTGCCAGCAGCCCTGGTTGGGGGGCCGATGAAAAACTGTTTTTT CASSPGWGADEKLFF
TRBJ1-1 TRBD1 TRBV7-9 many TGTGCCAGCAGCTCGGACAGGATAATGACTGAAGCTTTCTTT CASSSDRIMTEAFF
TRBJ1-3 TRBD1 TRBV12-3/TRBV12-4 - TGTGCCAGCAGCCAGACTACAGGGGTCGGAAACACCATATATTTT CASSQTTGVGNTIYF
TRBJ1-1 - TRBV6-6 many TGTGCCAGCAGTTACTCGTCCAGGGAGGCTCTCGAAGCTTTCTTT CASSYSSREALEAFF
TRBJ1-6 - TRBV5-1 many TGCGCCAGCAGCGCCCGCGGTCGAGATAATTCACCCCTCCACTTT CASSARGRDNSPLHF
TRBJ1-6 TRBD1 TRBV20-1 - TGCAGTGCTAGAGAATGGCAGGGGGCGAATTCACCCCTCCACTTT CSAREWQGANSPLHF
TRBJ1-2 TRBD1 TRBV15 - TGTGCCACCAGCAGTGCTAGAGGGACAGGGCGGGACTATGGCTACACCTTC CATSSARGTGRDYGYTF
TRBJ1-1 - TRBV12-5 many TGTGCTAGTGGTGGGGGGCCAGGCACTGAAGCTTTCTTT CASGGGPGTEAFF
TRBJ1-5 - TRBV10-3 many TGTGCCAGCAGTGAATCTCTCCCCAATCAGCCCCAGCATTTT CASSESLPNQPQHF
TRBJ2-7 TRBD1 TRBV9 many TGTGCCAGCAGCCCTTCGACAGGGCGGGAGCAGTACTTC CASSPSTGREQYF
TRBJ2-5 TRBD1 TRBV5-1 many TGCGCCAGCAGCCGACAGACAGGGGCAGCCCAAGAGACCCAGTACTTC CASSRQTGAAQETQYF